Listed here are 27 T cell receptor beta chains from one sample, sequenced in a study of cytomegalovirus exposure and HLA in healthy donors. Profiled with immunoSEQ multiplex PCR; TCRdb holds only in-frame clones, not every one. This table holds about 120,000 clones, approximately 90% found once. Sequencing input: PBMCs. The source is a man aged 18-30 years in good health and CMV-seronegative.

As regards this clone: The sample has other DNA sequences that encode this CDR3 too. The chain is built from TRBV4-1 and TRBJ1-5, with 8 bases fitting TRBD1. CDR3 length equals 15 residues. CDR1 MGHRA and CDR2 YSYEKL come from the germline V gene. J lost 7 bases, V lost 4 bases, and 9 bases had no gene match. The DNA of the CDR3 is TGCGCCAGCAGCCTACAAGGACAGGGTGGACAGCCCCAGCATTTT. Translating it yields CASSLQGQGGQPQHF.

The V call is TRBV7-9, the J call TRBJ1-5; 9 bases align to TRBD1. The germline V gene has CDR1 SEHNR and CDR2 FQNEAQ (reference sequence). CDR3 size: 16 residues. Trimming cost V 1 base and J 2 bases; bases outside gene matches: 3. This chain's CDR3 is CASSLEQGAGNQPQHF. CDR3 DNA sequence: TGTGCCAGCAGCTTAGAACAGGGGGCTGGCAATCAGCCCCAGCATTTT.

The chain combines TRBV18 with TRBJ2-7, with TRBD1 matching 8 bases. CDR1 KGHSH and CDR2 LQKENI come from the germline V gene. This CDR3 has 15 residues. The ends lost 3 bases at V and 4 bases at J; junction bases unmatched: 8. CDR3 coding DNA: TGTGCCAGCTCACCCGCTCTCAGACAGGGGTACGAGCAGTACTTC. This sequence encodes CASSPALRQGYEQYF.

This chain connects TRBV27 to TRBJ1-1; D perhaps matches TRBD1 (6 bases). Germline values: CDR1 MNHEY, CDR2 SMNVEV (reference sequence). V was cut by 7 bases and J by 0 bases, with 12 bases left in between. CDR3 length equals 14 residues. CDR3 nucleotide sequence: TGTGCCAGCACACCGGACAGTCTGAACACTGAAGCTTTCTTT. Protein sequence: CASTPDSLNTEAFF.

V gene TRBV28 combines with J gene TRBJ1-1; D remains ambiguous. The V gene lost 2 bases and the J gene lost 0 bases, with 7 bases spanning the gap. This CDR3 region has 14 residues. The germline V gene has CDR1 MDHEN and CDR2 SYDVKM. This CDR3 is CASSLVSLNTEAFF. DNA for the CDR3: TGTGCCAGCAGTTTAGTGTCTTTGAACACTGAAGCTTTCTTT.

This clone was seen a single time. This CDR3 is CASSSEAGTINTGELFF. The CDR3 DNA follows: TGTGCCAGCAGCTCAGAAGCCGGGACTATAAACACCGGGGAGCTGTTTTTT. V gene TRBV5-6 combines with J gene TRBJ2-2, with 7 bases identical to TRBD2. V shed 3 bases and J 2 bases; nucleotides not matched to a gene: 10. This CDR3 is built from 17 residues. Germline V CDR1 and CDR2: SGHDT, YYEEEE.

This clone appeared once. The rearrangement links TRBV29-1 to TRBJ2-1, with a tentative D call TRBD2 (5 bases). V lost 6 bases and J lost 9, with 18 bases in between. The CDR3 spans 13 residues. From germline, CDR1 is SQVTM and CDR2 ANQGSEA. The CDR3 reads CSVLWALGSEQFF. CDR3 nucleotide sequence: TGCAGCGTCCTCTGGGCTTTGGGGAGTGAGCAGTTCTTC.

This sequence joins TRBV2 and TRBJ2-1; the match to TRBD1 covers 11 bases. V dropped 6 bases and J dropped 1; count of bases not matched to a gene: 11. From germline, CDR1 is SNHLY and CDR2 FYNNEI. This CDR3 has 18 amino acids. CDR3 in amino acids: CASRDRTGGYVSYNEQFF. The CDR3 DNA reads as TGTGCCAGCAGGGACCGGACAGGGGGCTATGTATCCTACAATGAGCAGTTCTTC.

This clone turned up a few times. This chain links TRBV5-1 with TRBJ2-1; TRBD2 matches 11 bases. The CDR3 length is 17 residues. Germline V CDR1 and CDR2: SGHRS, YFSETQ. The ends lost 6 bases at V and 0 bases at J; junction bases unmatched: 8. CDR3 in amino acids: CASTPSGGPSSYNEQFF. CDR3 DNA sequence: TGCGCCAGCACTCCTAGCGGGGGGCCCAGCTCCTACAATGAGCAGTTCTTC.

The gene calls are TRBV6-5 and TRBJ2-2; 9 bases line up with TRBD1. The CDR3 spans 14 residues. The trim removed 10 bases at V and 4 bases at J, leaving 7 bases unmatched. The V gene's germline CDR1 is MNHEY and CDR2 SVGAGI. CDR3 sequence reads: CAIRGTGRTGELFF. The CDR3, as DNA: TGTGCCATTAGAGGGACAGGGCGCACCGGGGAGCTGTTTTTT.

This sequence joins TRBV18 and TRBJ2-7; 11 positions agree with TRBD1. Germline loops: CDR1 KGHSH, CDR2 LQKENI. CDR3 length: 14 amino acids. V lost 3 bases to trimming and J lost 6 bases; unmatched junction nucleotides: 4. CDR3 region: CASSPWGTGGEQYF. DNA for the CDR3: TGTGCCAGCTCACCTTGGGGGACAGGGGGCGAGCAGTACTTC.

The chain employs TRBV7-2 and TRBJ1-3; a weak D match, TRBD1 (5 bases). The V gene lost 5 bases and the J gene lost 2 bases, with 10 bases spanning the gap. The CDR3 spans 14 residues. Germline CDR1 is SGHTA and CDR2 is FQGNSA. The CDR3 here is CASSPTVTGNTIYF. Here the CDR3 DNA reads TGTGCCAGCAGCCCGACAGTAACTGGAAACACCATATATTTT.

The chain uses TRBV6-1 and TRBJ2-3, with 9 nucleotides matching TRBD2. With V trimmed by 3 bases and J by 1 base, 5 bases remained unmatched. The CDR3 has 16 residues. CDR1 is MNHNS, CDR2 SASEGT, per germline. The CDR3 spells CASSEILAGGTDTQYF. The CDR3, as DNA: TGTGCCAGCAGTGAGATATTAGCGGGGGGCACAGATACGCAGTATTTT.

The chain has TRBV27 and TRBJ2-3; D unclear. V was cut by 1 base and J by 4 bases, with 6 bases left in between. This CDR3 region has 13 residues. Looked up from germline, CDR1 is MNHEY and CDR2 is SMNVEV (reference sequence). The CDR3 bases are TGTGCCAGCAGTTTATGGGCCTCAGATACGCAGTATTTT. Translating it yields CASSLWASDTQYF.

V and J are TRBV11-2 and TRBJ1-1; the D gene is possibly TRBD1 (5 bases). V shed 4 bases and J shed 1 base, with 19 bases lying between them. Germline V gene data show CDR1 as SGHAT and CDR2 as FQNNGV. CDR3 length: 17 amino acids. CDR3 in amino acids: CASSSRGVVRGNTEAFF. For the CDR3, the DNA is TGTGCCAGCAGCTCTCGAGGCGTAGTTAGGGGGAACACTGAAGCTTTCTTT.

This sequence joins TRBV28 and TRBJ2-2; possibly TRBD2 for D (5 bases). CDR1 is MDHEN and CDR2 is SYDVKM in the germline V gene. V was trimmed by 6 bases and J by 3 bases, leaving 14 bases between them. CDR3 length equals 15 residues. The CDR3 is CASRRGHFYTGELFF. Written as DNA, the CDR3 is TGTGCCAGCAGGCGCGGGCATTTTTACACCGGGGAGCTGTTTTTT.

V is TRBV28 and J is TRBJ2-5; maybe TRBD2 (6 bases). V was pared by 7 bases and J by 5 bases, with 14 bases between. The CDR3 contains 13 residues. Germline CDR1 is MDHEN and CDR2 is SYDVKM. The CDR3 sequence: CASTTGSSETQYF. The DNA of the CDR3 is TGTGCCAGCACGACCGGGAGTTCGGAGACCCAGTACTTC.

The V call is TRBV30, the J call TRBJ2-1; no clear D gene. V was shortened by 4 bases and J by 9 bases, with 10 bases between the two germline ends. The CDR3 is 11 residues long. From germline, CDR1 is GTSNPN and CDR2 SVGIG (reference sequence). The CDR3 reads CAWTRIGEQFF. The CDR3 DNA sequence: TGTGCCTGGACTAGGATCGGTGAGCAGTTCTTC.

This chain connects TRBV27 to TRBJ1-2, with 7 bases lining up with TRBD1. The V and J ends lost 0 bases and 2 bases, in that order; junction bases with no gene match: 9. Per the germline V gene, CDR1 is MNHEY and CDR2 is SMNVEV (reference sequence). The CDR3 is made up of 17 amino acids. This CDR3 is CASSLSHRRTGNYGYTF. CDR3 sequence (DNA): TGTGCCAGCAGTTTATCCCATCGCCGGACAGGCAACTATGGCTACACCTTC.

The rearrangement links TRBV25-1 to TRBJ2-7; D perhaps matches TRBD2 (7 bases). The CDR3 is 16 residues long. The germline CDR1 and CDR2 sequences are MGHDK and SYGVNS. The V end was cut by 3 bases, the J end by 2 bases, with 17 bases between. The CDR3 bases are TGTGCCAGCAGTGATAGTTTAGGGAGGGGGGCCTACGAGCAGTACTTC. Its translation: CASSDSLGRGAYEQYF.

The chain links TRBV6-1 to TRBJ2-7; 7 nucleotides match TRBD1. From germline, CDR1 is MNHNS and CDR2 SASEGT. The trim removed 5 bases at V and 3 bases at J, leaving 7 bases unmatched. This CDR3 contains 14 residues. The CDR3 here is CASSTNRGGYEQYF. The CDR3, as DNA: TGTGCCAGCAGTACCAACAGGGGTGGCTACGAGCAGTACTTC.

This clone was picked up one time. The rearrangement uses TRBV7-7 and TRBJ1-1; D remains unclear. Trimming shortened V by 3 bases and J by 2 bases, and 7 bases separated the two germline ends. CDR1 and CDR2 (germline): SSHAT, FNYEAQ (reference sequence). The CDR3 is 13 residues long. The CDR3 loop reads CASSFQYNTEAFF. The CDR3 bases are TGTGCCAGCAGCTTTCAGTATAACACTGAAGCTTTCTTT.

J is TRBJ2-1 and V is TRBV7-6, with TRBD1 identical over 12 bases. This CDR3 has 19 amino acids. The trim removed 4 bases at V and 4 bases at J, leaving 14 bases unmatched. Germline V gene lookup returns CDR1 SGHVS and CDR2 FNYEAQ. The CDR3 coding sequence is TGTGCCAGCAGCTCCAGAGGCCGCTGGGACAGGGGGCAGTACAATGAGCAGTTCTTC. Its protein product is CASSSRGRWDRGQYNEQFF.

This chain uses TRBV6-6 with TRBJ1-1; no reliable D call. The CDR3 is made up of 15 amino acids. Germline lookup yields CDR1 MNHNY and CDR2 SVGAGI (reference sequence). The V end was cut by 4 bases, the J end by 5 bases, with 17 bases between. CDR3 coding DNA: TGTGCCAGCAGTTTATTTGAGGGTCGGGAAACTGAAGCTTTCTTT. This gives the protein CASSLFEGRETEAFF.

The chain joins TRBV7-9 to TRBJ1-3; 7 bases match TRBD1. Germline V CDR1 and CDR2: SEHNR, FQNEAQ (reference sequence). Trimming cost V 5 bases and J 0 bases; bases outside gene matches: 4. This CDR3 is 15 amino acids long. Written as DNA, the CDR3 is TGTGCCAGCAGCCCCCGGACAGGCTCTGGAAACACCATATATTTT. It specifies CASSPRTGSGNTIYF.

The chain carries TRBV29-1 and TRBJ2-1; D unresolved. With 7 bases removed from V and 9 bases from J, the gap between germline ends came to 16 bases. This CDR3 spans 12 amino acids. CDR1 and CDR2 from the germline V gene are SQVTM and ANQGSEA. CDR3 nucleotides: TGCAGCGCCGGAGTTGTATCGTCTGAGCAGTTCTTC. Protein sequence: CSAGVVSSEQFF.

This chain connects TRBV19 to TRBJ1-1, with D tentatively TRBD1 (6 bases). The CDR3 has 14 amino acids. V was trimmed by 1 base and J by 8 bases, leaving 14 bases between them. Germline CDR1 is LNHDA and CDR2 is SQIVND (reference sequence). The CDR3 spells CASSIGGGHSEAFF. The CDR3, as DNA: TGTGCCAGTAGTATAGGGGGGGGCCACTCCGAAGCTTTCTTT.